This T cell receptor beta chain was retrieved from a study of T cell changes during pregnancy in multiple sclerosis (dated by TCRdb to the late 2010s). At the level of the whole study: The study examined how the T cell repertoire changed over the course of pregnancy in women with multiple sclerosis.

For this clone: The target of this receptor is not known. Per-base quality was not reported, and no clone a single base away is much larger than it.

From a lookup of the germline V gene, CDR1 and CDR2 are SGDLS and YYNGEE. V has 4 bases trimmed and J has 0 bases trimmed; junction bases matching no gene number 4. The CDR3 covers 15 residues, taking in both the cysteine and the phenylalanine. Just CDR3 DNA is preserved here, 45 bases in frame from base 1. The library was made by the immunoSEQ multiplex PCR assay. Entries here come from immuneACCESS through TCRdb and include only in-frame sequences with V and J called. Some clones fail to appear in such tables; in the studies checked, an unresolved V gene covers under half of the shortfall, and the cause of the remainder is unknown. The sample includes around 50,000 clones, with roughly 90% observed a single time. The ten largest clones capture around 1.9% of the sample.

The V and J segments used are TRBV9 and TRBJ1-3; the central 7 bases match TRBD1. The clonotype was recovered from a female donor with multiple sclerosis, enrolled in a pregnancy study. Here the sequenced sample was peripheral blood, taken in the first trimester of pregnancy. CDR3 region: CASSPGGSSGNTIYF. The base sequence is TGTGCCAGCAGCCCAGGGGGATCCTCTGGAAACACCATATATTTT.